The rows below give T cell receptor beta chains drawn from one sample of a study of cytomegalovirus exposure and HLA in healthy donors. Profiled with immunoSEQ multiplex PCR; TCRdb holds only in-frame clones, not every one. The data hold over 95,000 clones, with about three quarters observed a single time. The sequenced material came from PBMCs. These receptors were obtained from a female donor in good health and CMV-seronegative. CDR3s include the opening cysteine and the closing phenylalanine or tryptophan. Each record gives: J gene, clone size, D gene, V gene, CDR3 protein, CDR3 DNA. The D gene is left open where the match is weak. The size entry is marked missing in some rows and otherwise reads once, few, many or a size class.

TRBJ2-3,NA,NA,TRBV20-1,CSASSGDTQYF,TGCAGTGCTAGCAGTGGAGATACGCAGTATTTT
TRBJ2-5,NA,NA,TRBV5-8,CASTAGLWEQYF,TGTGCCAGCACCGCGGGACTTTGGGAGCAGTACTTC
TRBJ1-2,NA,TRBD1,TRBV30,CAWRGGQRVYGYTF,TGTGCCTGGAGAGGGGGCCAAAGGGTCTATGGCTACACCTTC
TRBJ1-2,NA,NA,TRBV9,CASSPQTARYGYTF,TGTGCCAGCAGCCCCCAGACAGCCCGCTATGGCTACACCTTC
TRBJ2-5,NA,NA,TRBV7-9,CASSLSSPQETQYF,TGTGCCAGCAGCTTATCTAGCCCTCAAGAGACCCAGTACTTC
TRBJ2-5,NA,TRBD2,TRBV7-2,CASSLILRGETQYF,TGTGCCAGCAGCTTAATTTTGCGGGGGGAGACCCAGTACTTC
TRBJ2-3,NA,TRBD1,TRBV11-1,CASSLRTGLPRTDTQYF,TGTGCCAGCAGCCTCAGGACAGGGCTCCCTCGCACAGATACGCAGTATTTT
TRBJ2-7,once,TRBD2,TRBV27,CASGTSWDEQYF,TGTGCCAGCGGGACTAGTTGGGACGAGCAGTACTTC
TRBJ2-2,few,TRBD2,TRBV4-3,CASSQEPLSGGYLPGKLFF,TGCGCCAGCAGCCAAGAGCCACTTAGCGGGGGGTATTTACCGGGGAAGCTGTTTTTT
TRBJ2-1,NA,TRBD2,TRBV6-6,CASIRTGTSDEQFF,TGTGCCAGCATTCGTACCGGGACTAGCGATGAGCAGTTCTTC
TRBJ1-1,NA,TRBD1,TRBV5-4,CASSLQGAAEAFF,TGTGCCAGCAGCTTACAGGGGGCCGCTGAAGCTTTCTTT
TRBJ2-3,NA,TRBD2,TRBV6-1,CASSAPAGRGYTDTQYF,TGTGCCAGCAGTGCTCCCGCTGGGCGGGGGTACACAGATACGCAGTATTTT
TRBJ2-3,NA,NA,TRBV9,CASSVSSRTDTQYF,TGTGCCAGCAGCGTTTCTAGCAGAACAGATACGCAGTATTTT
TRBJ1-2,NA,NA,TRBV11-2,CASSLDPANYGYTF,TGTGCCAGCAGCTTAGACCCAGCTAACTATGGCTACACCTTC
TRBJ2-7,NA,NA,TRBV6-1,CASSEQGSYEQYF,TGTGCCAGCAGTGAGCAGGGGTCCTACGAGCAGTACTTC
TRBJ1-6,NA,NA,TRBV7-9,CASSLNRPGQSPLHF,TGTGCCAGCAGCCTAAACAGGCCCGGGCAATCACCCCTCCACTTT
TRBJ1-5,NA,TRBD1,TRBV27,CASRPTGGKNQPQHF,TGTGCCAGCAGGCCGACAGGGGGCAAGAATCAGCCCCAGCATTTT
TRBJ2-1,NA,NA,TRBV13,CASSASRDNEQFF,TGTGCCAGCAGCGCCTCCAGGGACAATGAGCAGTTCTTC
TRBJ2-3,few,NA,TRBV7-9,CASSLVSRSQYF,TGTGCCAGCAGCTTAGTATCCCGTTCGCAGTATTTT
TRBJ1-1,NA,NA,TRBV30,CASQSSNTEAFF,TGTGCCTCACAGAGCTCGAACACTGAAGCTTTCTTT
TRBJ2-2,NA,TRBD2,TRBV7-9,CASSLARRLAGTTGELFF,TGTGCCAGCAGCTTAGCGCGACGACTAGCGGGGACCACCGGGGAGCTGTTTTTT
TRBJ2-6,NA,NA,TRBV6-5,CASSLASSGANVLTF,TGTGCCAGCAGTTTAGCGTCCTCTGGGGCCAACGTCCTGACTTTC
TRBJ1-2,NA,NA,TRBV5-4,CASSLDRRGYTF,TGTGCCAGCAGCCTCGACAGGCGCGGCTACACCTTC